A single T cell receptor (beta chain) is shown here with its context. TCRdb's copy holds only in-frame clones and misses some; the assay was immunoSEQ multiplex PCR. Among about 190,000 clones listed, roughly 87% were seen once. The entry originates in a study of blood T cell repertoires in COVID-19. On the study more broadly: Material from acute and convalescent COVID-19 was sourced from the United States, Italy and Spain. T cells, B-cell-depleted T cells, or PBMCs provided the cDNA or gDNA that served as material.

This clonotype was obtained from a woman aged 40 to 55 with acute or convalescent COVID-19. The sequencing input was peripheral blood.

The DNA for the CDR3 is TGTGCCACCGGGACAGGGGGAAAGACCCAGTACTTC. It is translated as CATGTGGKTQYF. This chain joins TRBV5-8 and TRBJ2-5, with TRBD1 matching over 11 bases. J was trimmed by 6 bases and V by 9 bases; bases with no gene match: 4. Looked up from germline, CDR1 is SGHTS and CDR2 is YDEGEE. The CDR3 runs to 12 residues.